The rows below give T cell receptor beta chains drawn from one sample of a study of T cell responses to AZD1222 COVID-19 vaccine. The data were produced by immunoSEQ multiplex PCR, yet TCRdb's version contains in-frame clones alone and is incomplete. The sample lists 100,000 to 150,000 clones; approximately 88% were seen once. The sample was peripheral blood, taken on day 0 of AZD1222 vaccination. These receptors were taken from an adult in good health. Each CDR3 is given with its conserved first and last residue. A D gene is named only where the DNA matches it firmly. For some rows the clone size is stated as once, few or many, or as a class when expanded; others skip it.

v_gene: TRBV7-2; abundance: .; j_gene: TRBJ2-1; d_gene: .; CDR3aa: CASSLRGVAAPLGNEQFF; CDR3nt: TGTGCCAGCAGCCTCAGGGGCGTAGCGGCCCCCTTGGGGAATGAGCAGTTCTTC
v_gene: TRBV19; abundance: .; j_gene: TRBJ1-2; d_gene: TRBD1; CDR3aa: CASRRQGNYGYTF; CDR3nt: TGTGCCAGTAGGAGACAGGGGAACTATGGCTACACCTTC
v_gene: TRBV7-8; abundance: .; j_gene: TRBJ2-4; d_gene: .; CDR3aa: CASSLNRDVNIQYF; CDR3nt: TGTGCCAGCAGCTTGAACCGGGACGTAAACATTCAGTACTTC
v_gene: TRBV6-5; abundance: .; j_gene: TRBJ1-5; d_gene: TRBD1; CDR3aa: CATRTGLNQPQHF; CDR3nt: TGTGCCACAAGGACAGGGCTCAATCAGCCCCAGCATTTT
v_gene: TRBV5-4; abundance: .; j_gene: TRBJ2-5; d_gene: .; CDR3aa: CASTPGGQEETQYF; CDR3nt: TGTGCCAGCACCCCCGGGGGGCAGGAAGAGACCCAGTACTTC
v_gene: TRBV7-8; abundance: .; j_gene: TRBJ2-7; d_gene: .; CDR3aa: CASSLDSQGPYEQYF; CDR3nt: TGTGCCAGCAGCTTGGACAGTCAGGGCCCCTACGAGCAGTACTTC
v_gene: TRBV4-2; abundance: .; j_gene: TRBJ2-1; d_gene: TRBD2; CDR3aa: CASSSQIAGAQSEQFF; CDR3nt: TGTGCCAGCAGCTCCCAAATAGCGGGAGCTCAAAGCGAGCAGTTCTTC
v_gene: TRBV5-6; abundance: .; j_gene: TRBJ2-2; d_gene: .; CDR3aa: CASSHRNTGELFF; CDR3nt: TGTGCCAGCAGCCACAGGAACACCGGGGAGCTGTTTTTT
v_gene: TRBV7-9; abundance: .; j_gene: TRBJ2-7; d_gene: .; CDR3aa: CASSSPGTPSSYEQYF; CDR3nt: TGTGCCAGCAGCTCCCCCGGGACGCCTAGCTCCTACGAGCAGTACTTC
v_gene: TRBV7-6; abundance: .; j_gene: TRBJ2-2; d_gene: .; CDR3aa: CASSLSYGARGTGELFF; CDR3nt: TGTGCCAGCAGCTTATCTTACGGAGCCCGGGGCACCGGGGAGCTGTTTTTT
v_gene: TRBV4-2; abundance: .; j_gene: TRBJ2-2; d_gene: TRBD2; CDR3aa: CASSQDFLAETANTGELFF; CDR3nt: TGTGCCAGCAGCCAAGATTTCCTAGCGGAGACCGCGAACACCGGGGAGCTGTTTTTT
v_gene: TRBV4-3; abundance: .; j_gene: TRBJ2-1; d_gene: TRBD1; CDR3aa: CASSQETSGGTHNEQFF; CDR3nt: TGCGCCAGCAGCCAAGAGACCTCAGGGGGCACCCACAATGAGCAGTTCTTC
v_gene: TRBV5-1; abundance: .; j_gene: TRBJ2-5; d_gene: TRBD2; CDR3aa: CASYSGGNQGETQYF; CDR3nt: TGCGCCAGCTATAGCGGGGGTAATCAGGGGGAGACCCAGTACTTC
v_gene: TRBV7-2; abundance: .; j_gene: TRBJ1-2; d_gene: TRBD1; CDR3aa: CASSFLGQGDYGYTF; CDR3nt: TGTGCCAGCAGCTTTCTGGGACAGGGAGACTATGGCTACACCTTC
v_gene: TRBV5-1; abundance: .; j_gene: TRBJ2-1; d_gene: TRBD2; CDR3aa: CASSLGTSGRRIQFF; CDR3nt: TGCGCCAGCAGCTTAGGGACTAGCGGCCGACGAATCCAGTTCTTC
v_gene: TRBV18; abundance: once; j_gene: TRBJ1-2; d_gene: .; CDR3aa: CASSPATEYGYTF; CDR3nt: TGTGCCAGCTCACCGGCGACAGAATATGGCTACACCTTC
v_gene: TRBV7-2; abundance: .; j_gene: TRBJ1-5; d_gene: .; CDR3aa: CASSMTSNQPQHF; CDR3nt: TGTGCCAGCAGCATGACGAGCAATCAGCCCCAGCATTTT
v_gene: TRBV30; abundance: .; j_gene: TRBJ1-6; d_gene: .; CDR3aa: CAWNLLGLQNSPLHF; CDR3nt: TGTGCCTGGAACCTCCTGGGACTACAAAATTCACCCCTCCACTTT
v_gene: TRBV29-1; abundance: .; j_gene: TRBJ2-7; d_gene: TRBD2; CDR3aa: CSARTSGYEQYF; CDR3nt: TGCAGCGCACGGACTAGCGGGTACGAGCAGTACTTC
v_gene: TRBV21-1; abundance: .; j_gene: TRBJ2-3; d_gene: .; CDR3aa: CASRGKWTGGPDTQYF; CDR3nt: TGTGCCAGCAGGGGAAAGTGGACAGGGGGCCCAGATACGCAGTATTTT
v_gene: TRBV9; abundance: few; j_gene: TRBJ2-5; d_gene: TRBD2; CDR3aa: CASSVGVAGGGEETQYF; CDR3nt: TGTGCCAGCAGCGTAGGGGTAGCGGGGGGCGGTGAAGAGACCCAGTACTTC
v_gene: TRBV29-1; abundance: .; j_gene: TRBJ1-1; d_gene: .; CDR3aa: CSVEDTAEAFF; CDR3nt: TGCAGCGTTGAAGACACAGCTGAAGCTTTCTTT
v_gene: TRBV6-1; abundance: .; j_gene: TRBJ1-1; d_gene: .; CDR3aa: CASSAYMGDTTNTEAFF; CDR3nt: TGTGCCAGCAGTGCGTATATGGGGGACACCACTAACACTGAAGCTTTCTTT
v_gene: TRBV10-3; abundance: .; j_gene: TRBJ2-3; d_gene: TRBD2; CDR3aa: CAIRDPGLASSTDTQYF; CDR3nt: TGTGCCATCAGGGACCCGGGACTAGCCTCTAGCACAGATACGCAGTATTTT
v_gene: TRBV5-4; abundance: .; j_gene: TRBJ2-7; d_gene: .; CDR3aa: CASSLEQAGGQYF; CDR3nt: TGTGCCAGCAGCTTAGAACAGGCTGGGGGGCAGTACTTC
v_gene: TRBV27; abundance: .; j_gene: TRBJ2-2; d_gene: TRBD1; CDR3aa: CASSPQGTGVTGELFF; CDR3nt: TGTGCCAGCAGTCCCCAGGGGACAGGGGTAACCGGGGAGCTGTTTTTT
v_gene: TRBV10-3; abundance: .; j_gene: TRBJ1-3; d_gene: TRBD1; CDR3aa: CAISASGQARSGNTIYF; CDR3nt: TGTGCCATCAGTGCTTCAGGACAGGCACGCTCTGGAAACACCATATATTTT
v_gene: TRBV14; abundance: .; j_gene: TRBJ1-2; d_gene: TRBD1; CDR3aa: CASSQGARDRGLGYTF; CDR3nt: TGTGCCAGCAGCCAAGGGGCCCGGGACAGGGGACTTGGCTACACCTTC
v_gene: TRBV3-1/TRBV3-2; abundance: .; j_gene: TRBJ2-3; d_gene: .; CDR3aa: CASSQGPDTDTQYF; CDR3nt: TGTGCCAGCAGCCAAGGGCCAGACACAGATACGCAGTATTTT
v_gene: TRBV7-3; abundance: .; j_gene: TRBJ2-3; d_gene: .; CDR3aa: CASSPGTPGDTQYF; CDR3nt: TGTGCCAGCAGTCCCGGGACCCCGGGAGATACGCAGTATTTT
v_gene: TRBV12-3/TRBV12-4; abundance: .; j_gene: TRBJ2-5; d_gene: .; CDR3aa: CASSFRGKETQYF; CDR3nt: TGTGCCAGCAGTTTTAGAGGGAAAGAGACCCAGTACTTC
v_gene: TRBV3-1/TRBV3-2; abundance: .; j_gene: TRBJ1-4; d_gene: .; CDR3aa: CASSQGGPTNEKLFF; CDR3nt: TGTGCCAGCAGCCAGGGAGGCCCAACTAATGAAAAACTGTTTTTT
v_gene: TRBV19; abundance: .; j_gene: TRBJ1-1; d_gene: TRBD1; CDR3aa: CASSPRDRGPSNTEAFF; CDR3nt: TGTGCCAGTAGTCCTCGGGACAGGGGGCCGTCGAACACTGAAGCTTTCTTT
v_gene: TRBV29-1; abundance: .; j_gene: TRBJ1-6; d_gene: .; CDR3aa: CSVATGFNSPLHF; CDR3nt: TGCAGCGTTGCCACAGGGTTCAATTCACCCCTCCACTTT
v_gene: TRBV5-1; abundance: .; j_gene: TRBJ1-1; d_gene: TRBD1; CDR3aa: CASSPLDRGVTEAFF; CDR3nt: TGCGCCAGCAGCCCCTTGGACAGGGGAGTCACTGAAGCTTTCTTT
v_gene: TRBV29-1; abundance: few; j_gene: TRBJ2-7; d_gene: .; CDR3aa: CSALSYEGQYF; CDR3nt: TGCAGCGCGTTAAGCTACGAGGGGCAGTACTTC
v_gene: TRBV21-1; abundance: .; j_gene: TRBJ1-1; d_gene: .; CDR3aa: CASSKVERGVRETEAFF; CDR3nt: TGTGCCAGCAGCAAAGTTGAGAGGGGCGTCCGGGAAACTGAAGCTTTCTTT
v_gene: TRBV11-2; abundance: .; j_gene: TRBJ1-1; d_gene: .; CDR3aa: CASSLEKGLAFF; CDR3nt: TGTGCCAGCAGCCTAGAGAAGGGGTTGGCTTTCTTT
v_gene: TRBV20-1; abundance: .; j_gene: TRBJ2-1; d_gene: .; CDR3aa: CSALSYGEQFF; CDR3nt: TGCAGTGCCCTATCCTACGGTGAGCAGTTCTTC
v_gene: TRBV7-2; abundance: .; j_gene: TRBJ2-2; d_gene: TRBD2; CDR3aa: CASSWGTSGRASLTGELFF; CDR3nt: TGTGCCAGCAGCTGGGGGACTAGCGGGAGGGCGAGCCTCACCGGGGAGCTGTTTTTT
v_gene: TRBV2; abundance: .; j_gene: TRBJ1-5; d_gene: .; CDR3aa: CASSANSLSNQPQHF; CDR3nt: TGTGCCAGCAGTGCGAACAGCCTTTCCAATCAGCCCCAGCATTTT